These 20 T cell receptor beta chains were all obtained from the same sample, sequenced in a study of cytomegalovirus exposure and HLA in healthy donors. Vbeta (60) and Jbeta (13) primers were used in the PCR. Only in-frame clones appear in the TCRdb table, and some are missing; sequencing was by immunoSEQ multiplex PCR. The table has over 150,000 clones, roughly 77% seen once. The sample taken for sequencing was PBMCs. Receptor source: a man under 40 in good health and CMV-seropositive.

A single count supports this clone. The chain recombines TRBV5-8 with TRBJ2-3; D gene uncertain. V was trimmed by 6 bases and J by 0 bases, leaving 14 bases between them. This CDR3 region has 15 residues. Per the germline V gene, CDR1 is SGHTS and CDR2 is YDEGEE. This CDR3 reads CASILGRTSTDTQYF. The CDR3 DNA is TGTGCCAGCATATTGGGCAGAACTAGCACAGATACGCAGTATTTT.

The V gene is TRBV10-2, the J gene TRBJ1-5; 7 bases fit TRBD1. J was trimmed by 0 bases and V by 7 bases; bases with no gene match: 6. CDR1 and CDR2 (germline): WSHSY, SAAADI. This CDR3 region has 15 residues. The CDR3 DNA follows: TGCGCCAGCAAAGACAGGGACGGTAGCAATCAGCCCCAGCATTTT. Translation gives CASKDRDGSNQPQHF.

The V and J genes are TRBV6-5 and TRBJ2-7; TRBD1 matches 7 bases. With V trimmed by 5 bases and J by 5 bases, 9 bases remained unmatched. Germline CDR1 MNHEY, CDR2 SVGAGI. The CDR3 spans 14 residues. The CDR3 is CASSPRGTEDEQYF. DNA of the CDR3: TGTGCCAGCAGTCCCAGGGGGACCGAGGACGAGCAGTACTTC.

The chain uses TRBV6-1 and TRBJ1-2, with unresolved D. The CDR3 contains 13 residues. V was pared by 6 bases and J by 8 bases, with 16 bases between. Germline V CDR1 and CDR2: MNHNS, SASEGT. Here the CDR3 reads CASSLREVGGYTF. In nucleotides, the CDR3 is TGTGCCAGCAGCCTCCGGGAGGTCGGCGGCTACACCTTC.

The V call is TRBV11-2, the J call TRBJ2-5; D may be TRBD2 (5 bases). Per the germline V gene, CDR1 is SGHAT and CDR2 is FQNNGV. Between the trimmed V and J ends, which lost 4 bases and 1 base, there was a span of 10 bases. This CDR3 has 14 residues. The CDR3 DNA reads as TGTGCCAGCAGCTCGGACTGGGGCCAAGAGACCCAGTACTTC. It specifies CASSSDWGQETQYF.

This chain's CDR3 is CASRSRYNSPLHF. The CDR3 bases are TGTGCCAGTAGATCCCGGTATAATTCACCCCTCCACTTT. The J gene is TRBJ1-6, the V gene TRBV19; D is uncertain. CDR3 length: 13 amino acids. Germline CDR1 reads LNHDA; CDR2 reads SQIVND (reference sequence). V lost 6 bases to trimming and J lost 4 bases, with 7 bases between them.

This clone was observed once. V is TRBV29-1 and J is TRBJ1-2; TRBD1 might be the D (5 bases). The CDR3 length is 13 residues. The V end lost 0 bases, the J end lost 5 bases, and 10 bases lay between the germline ends. Germline V gene lookup returns CDR1 SQVTM and CDR2 ANQGSEA. The CDR3: CSVEDTGRYGYTF. CDR3 sequence (DNA): TGCAGCGTTGAAGACACAGGACGGTATGGCTACACCTTC.

This chain uses TRBV18 with TRBJ2-7, with 9 positions matching TRBD1. Trimming cost V 0 bases and J 3 bases; bases outside gene matches: 9. Germline V gene lookup returns CDR1 KGHSH and CDR2 LQKENI. The CDR3 is 17 residues long. For the CDR3, the DNA is TGTGCCAGCTCACCACCGAGTATGGGGACAGGGATCTACGAGCAGTACTTC. Its protein product is CASSPPSMGTGIYEQYF. Supplemented by reference TRBV18 and TRBJ2-7, the full variable domain reads NAGVMQNPRHLVRRRGQEARLRCSPMKGHSHVYWYRQLPEEGLKFMVYLQKENIIDESGMPKERFSAEFPKEGPSILRIQQVVRGDSAAYFCASSPPSMGTGIYEQYFGPGTRLTVT.

The CDR3 coding sequence is TGCGCCAGCAGGGCAAGGGAGGCCCAGGGTGAAAAACTGTTTTTT. Translating it yields CASRAREAQGEKLFF. The chain has TRBV4-1 and TRBJ1-4; tentatively, D is TRBD1 (5 bases). Per the germline V gene, CDR1 is MGHRA and CDR2 is YSYEKL. Trimming took off 6 bases at V and 7 bases at J, with 18 bases between the two ends. There are 15 residues in the CDR3.

The chain uses TRBV27 and TRBJ2-1, with 12 bases that match TRBD2. Germline V CDR1 and CDR2: MNHEY, SMNVEV (reference sequence). The J segment lost 8 bases and the V segment lost 9 bases, leaving 11 bases of the junction unmatched. This CDR3 is built from 15 residues. Written as DNA, the CDR3 is TGTGCCAGTAAAAGCTGGACTAGCGGGATAGATGAGCAGTTCTTC. Protein: CASKSWTSGIDEQFF.

The chain recombines TRBV7-2 with TRBJ1-2; D gene uncertain. This CDR3 spans 13 amino acids. Germline CDR1 reads SGHTA; CDR2 reads FQGNSA. Trimming stripped 7 bases from V and 8 bases from J, with 17 bases between. The CDR3: CASTKRTREGYTF. The CDR3 region has the DNA TGTGCCAGCACTAAACGAACCCGGGAGGGCTACACCTTC.

This chain uses TRBV7-6 with TRBJ2-3; 13 bases align to TRBD2. The CDR3 totals 16 residues. The V and J ends lost 5 bases and 4 bases, in that order; junction bases with no gene match: 6. From germline, CDR1 is SGHVS and CDR2 FNYEAQ. The CDR3 spells CASSAGLAGNSDTQYF. The CDR3 DNA is TGTGCCAGCAGCGCGGGACTAGCGGGGAACTCAGATACGCAGTATTTT.

This chain's CDR3 is CASGLVLAGEQFF. In DNA, the CDR3 is TGTGCTAGTGGTTTGGTTCTAGCGGGTGAGCAGTTCTTC. This sequence joins TRBV12-5 and TRBJ2-1, with TRBD2 matching over 8 bases. Trimming at V came to 0 bases and at J to 9 bases, leaving 1 base not matched to a gene. This CDR3 is 13 amino acids long. Germline CDR1 and CDR2: LGHNT and FRNRAP.

The V gene is TRBV5-1, the J gene TRBJ2-1, with D perhaps matching TRBD2 (6 bases). With 0 bases removed from V and 7 bases from J, the gap between germline ends came to 11 bases. Germline V gene sequence: CDR1 SGHRS, CDR2 YFSETQ. The CDR3 has 14 residues. CDR3 protein: CASSLGLRENEQFF. CDR3 nucleotides: TGCGCCAGCAGCTTGGGCCTTCGGGAGAATGAGCAGTTCTTC. Full variable domain (remainder filled in from reference TRBV5-1 and TRBJ2-1): KAGVTQTPRYLIKTRGQQVTLSCSPISGHRSVSWYQQTPGQGLQFLFEYFSETQRNKGNFPGRFSGRQFSNSRSEMNVSTLELGDSALYLCASSLGLRENEQFFGPGTRLTVL.

The J gene is TRBJ1-2, the V gene TRBV4-1; no clear D. This CDR3 contains 16 residues. Germline CDR1 reads MGHRA; CDR2 reads YSYEKL. The V and J ends lost 0 bases and 2 bases respectively, with 13 bases between them. The DNA of the CDR3 is TGCGCCAGCAGCCAAGACTGGGCGGGGTCAAACTATGGCTACACCTTC. It specifies CASSQDWAGSNYGYTF.

J is TRBJ2-7 and V is TRBV11-2; weak D call: TRBD2 (5 bases). The CDR3 contains 15 residues. Trimming took 5 bases from V and 2 from J, leaving 16 bases between them. In germline, CDR1 is SGHAT, CDR2 FQNNGV. This CDR3 is CASSPRGLLTYEQYF. CDR3 coding DNA: TGTGCCAGCAGCCCCCGAGGGCTACTAACCTACGAGCAGTACTTC. The full variable domain, in which reference TRBV11-2 and TRBJ2-7 provide the parts outside the CDR3, is EAGVAQSPRYKIIEKRQSVAFWCNPISGHATLYWYQQILGQGPKLLIQFQNNGVVDDSQLPKDRFSAERLKGVDSTLKIQPAKLEDSAVYLCASSPRGLLTYEQYFGPGTRLTVT.

The chain employs TRBV28 and TRBJ1-1; 9 nucleotides match TRBD1. There are 15 residues in the CDR3. Germline V gene data show CDR1 as MDHEN and CDR2 as SYDVKM. The ends lost 7 bases at V and 3 bases at J; junction bases unmatched: 9. The CDR3 nucleotides read TGTGCCAGCATGGGGGACAGGGCGGATTACACTGAAGCTTTCTTT. Residues: CASMGDRADYTEAFF. The full variable domain, in which reference TRBV28 and TRBJ1-1 provide the parts outside the CDR3, is DVKVTQSSRYLVKRTGEKVFLECVQDMDHENMFWYRQDPGLGLRLIYFSYDVKMKEKGDIPEGYSVSREKKERFSLILESASTNQTSMYLCASMGDRADYTEAFFGQGTRLTVV.

This clone was detected only a few times. The rearrangement links TRBV19 to TRBJ1-2, with D perhaps TRBD1 (5 bases). Germline lookup yields CDR1 LNHDA and CDR2 SQIVND (reference sequence). The CDR3 runs to 15 residues. V was clipped by 3 bases and J by 2 bases, with 13 bases between them. The DNA of the CDR3 is TGTGCCAGTAGTATTGAGGCAGGGCGAAACTATGGCTACACCTTC. As protein: CASSIEAGRNYGYTF.

J is TRBJ2-6 and V is TRBV5-1; 10 bases align to TRBD2. CDR1 and CDR2 from the germline V gene are SGHRS and YFSETQ. V lost 6 bases, J lost 1 base, and 13 bases stayed unmatched. The CDR3 sequence is 19 residues long. CDR3 sequence: CASTLPRGGLASGANVLTF. The CDR3, as DNA: TGCGCCAGCACCCTTCCTCGGGGGGGACTAGCGTCTGGGGCCAACGTCCTGACTTTC.

This clone was seen only once. The chain links TRBV11-1 to TRBJ2-7; 7 bases fit TRBD2. The J segment lost 0 bases and the V segment lost 5 bases, leaving 4 bases of the junction unmatched. The CDR3 is 14 residues long. Looked up from germline, CDR1 is SGHAT and CDR2 is FQDESV (reference sequence). The CDR3 here is CASSAAGRSYEQYF. The CDR3 bases are TGTGCCAGCAGCGCAGCGGGACGCTCCTACGAGCAGTACTTC. The full variable domain, with the rest looked up from reference TRBV11-1 and TRBJ2-7, is EAEVAQSPRYKITEKSQAVAFWCDPISGHATLYWYRQILGQGPELLVQFQDESVVDDSQLPKDRFSAERLKGVDSTLKIQPAELGDSAMYLCASSAAGRSYEQYFGPGTRLTVT.